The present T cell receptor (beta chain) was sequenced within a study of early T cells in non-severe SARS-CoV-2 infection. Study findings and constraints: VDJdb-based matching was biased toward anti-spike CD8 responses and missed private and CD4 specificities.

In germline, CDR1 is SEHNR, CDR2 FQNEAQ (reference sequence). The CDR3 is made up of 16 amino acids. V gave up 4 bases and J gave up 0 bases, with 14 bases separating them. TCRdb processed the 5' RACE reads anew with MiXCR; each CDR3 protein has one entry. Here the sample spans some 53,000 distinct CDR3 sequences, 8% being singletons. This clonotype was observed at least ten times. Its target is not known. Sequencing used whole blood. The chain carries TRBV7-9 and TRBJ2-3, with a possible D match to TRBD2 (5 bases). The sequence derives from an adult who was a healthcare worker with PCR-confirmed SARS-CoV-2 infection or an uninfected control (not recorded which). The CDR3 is CASSSQDFISTDTQYF. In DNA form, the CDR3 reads TGTGCCAGCAGCTCGCAGGACTTTATTAGCACAGATACGCAGTATTTT.